These 14 T cell receptor beta chains were sequenced from one sample in a study of identical twins (dated by TCRdb to 2016 to 2017). The receptor library was made with 5' RACE. TCRdb records Illumina HiSeq 2000 as the sequencer. TCRdb reanalyzed the raw reads on its own, using fastp at Q25 for trimming and MiXCR for clone calling, and kept in-frame beta chains. All rows with the same CDR3 protein become a single entry with the most common DNA and genes. Recorded for this sample are some 660,000 distinct CDR3 sequences; more than 6.5% of them occurred a single time. The ten largest make up roughly 0.9% of the sample. The same sample was also used in a study of yellow fever vaccine responses in identical twins.

The sequencing input was PBMCs. These receptors all come from a young woman in good health.

The chain carries TRBV7-9 and TRBJ2-1; possibly TRBD1 for D (5 bases). The germline V gene encodes CDR1 SEHNR and CDR2 FQNEAQ (reference sequence). The V end lost 4 bases, the J end lost 6 bases, and 16 bases lay between the germline ends. The CDR3 is made up of 15 amino acids. The CDR3 region has the DNA TGTGCCAGCAGCTCCTGCCGGACATCTGCCAATGAGCAGTTCTTC. It translates to CASSSCRTSANEQFF.

V is TRBV7-9 and J is TRBJ1-4; the D gene is possibly TRBD1 (6 bases). V was trimmed by 5 bases and J by 8 bases, leaving 18 bases between them. This CDR3 has 15 residues. Germline V gene sequence: CDR1 SEHNR, CDR2 FQNEAQ (reference sequence). The CDR3 coding sequence is TGTGCCAGCAGCGCTGGACAGACGGAGGGGGAAAAACTGTTTTTT. This gives the protein CASSAGQTEGEKLFF.

This clonotype appeared a few times. The rearrangement links TRBV11-2 to TRBJ2-6, with a possible D match to TRBD2 (6 bases). Trimming stripped 0 bases from V and 0 bases from J, with 18 bases between. Germline CDR1 SGHAT, CDR2 FQNNGV. The CDR3 covers 20 residues. The DNA for the CDR3 is TGTGCCAGCAGCTTAGAGTCTAGCGCCCTTGCCCTCTCTGGGGCCAACGTCCTGACTTTC. This translates into CASSLESSALALSGANVLTF.

This clonotype was seen many times. The CDR3: CASSVSGTGENEQFF. The CDR3 DNA reads as TGTGCCAGCAGCGTCTCCGGGACAGGGGAGAATGAGCAGTTCTTC. The rearrangement joins TRBV28 to TRBJ2-1, with 10 bases matching TRBD1. After removal of 6 bases from V and 7 bases from J, the junction contained 9 bases not matched to a gene. CDR1 is MDHEN, CDR2 SYDVKM, per germline. The CDR3 extends over 15 amino acids. The full variable domain, rest sourced from reference TRBV28 and TRBJ2-1, is DVKVTQSSRYLVKRTGEKVFLECVQDMDHENMFWYRQDPGLGLRLIYFSYDVKMKEKGDIPEGYSVSREKKERFSLILESASTNQTSMYLCASSVSGTGENEQFFGPGTRLTVL.

This sequence joins TRBV6-1 and TRBJ2-7; TRBD1 agrees at 9 bases. CDR3 length equals 15 residues. J gave up 5 bases and V 2 bases, and 7 bases lay outside the gene matches. The germline gives CDR1 MNHNS, CDR2 SASEGT. In nucleotides, the CDR3 is TGTGCCAGCAGTGAACTAGGACAGGGGATTAACGAGCAGTACTTC. This encodes CASSELGQGINEQYF.

This rearrangement joins TRBV5-6 to TRBJ2-7; possible D gene TRBD1, 5 bases. Germline CDR1 and CDR2: SGHDT and YYEEEE. V lost 2 bases to trimming and J lost 5 bases, with 14 bases between them. The CDR3 covers 14 residues. The CDR3 sequence is CASSFSGFRDEQYF. CDR3 coding DNA: TGTGCCAGCAGCTTCTCAGGGTTCAGGGACGAGCAGTACTTC.

This clonotype was seen a handful of times. This chain connects TRBV3-1 to TRBJ2-3; 8 bases agree with TRBD2. With V trimmed by 2 bases and J by 3 bases, 7 bases remained unmatched. There are 16 residues in the CDR3. Germline-derived CDR1 and CDR2 are LGHDT and YNNKEL (reference sequence). DNA of the CDR3: TGTGCCAGCAGCCAAACTTCTAGCGGGCGGACAGATACGCAGTATTTT. The encoded protein is CASSQTSSGRTDTQYF.

The table lists this clonotype with a few counts. The J gene is TRBJ1-2, the V gene TRBV5-5, with TRBD1 matching over 7 bases. Germline CDR1 SGHKS, CDR2 YYEKEE (reference sequence). This CDR3 region has 14 residues. J gave up 4 bases and V 6 bases, and 9 bases lay outside the gene matches. The DNA for the CDR3 is TGTGCCAGCAAAGGACAGGCTTCTCTCTATGGCTACACCTTC. Translating it yields CASKGQASLYGYTF.

The chain has TRBV24-1 and TRBJ2-1; D is ambiguous. From germline, CDR1 is KGHDR and CDR2 SFDVKD. V was shortened by 10 bases and J by 6 bases, with 21 bases between the two germline ends. The length of the CDR3 is 15 residues. CDR3: CATRGLGSAVNEQFF. The CDR3 DNA sequence: TGTGCCACTCGAGGTCTAGGCAGCGCAGTCAATGAGCAGTTCTTC.

The chain links TRBV7-3 to TRBJ2-3; perhaps TRBD2 as D (7 bases). CDR1 is SGHTA and CDR2 is FQGTGA in the germline V gene. The ends were cut back, 4 bases at V and 2 bases at J, with 16 bases in the middle. This CDR3 comprises 16 residues. The CDR3 loop reads CASSSIGGADTDTQYF. DNA for the CDR3: TGTGCCAGCAGCTCAATTGGGGGGGCCGACACAGATACGCAGTATTTT.

This chain uses TRBV25-1 with TRBJ2-1; TRBD1 agrees at 8 bases. Germline V CDR1 and CDR2: MGHDK, SYGVNS. J was trimmed by 4 bases and V by 5 bases; bases with no gene match: 7. CDR3 length: 15 residues. CDR3 residues: CASSRDRLTYNEQFF. In nucleotides, the CDR3 is TGTGCCAGCAGTCGGGACAGGTTAACTTACAATGAGCAGTTCTTC.

The sample holds many counts of this clonotype. The V gene is TRBV4-2, the J gene TRBJ1-1, with 7 bases identical to TRBD1. V shed 3 bases and J 1 base; nucleotides not matched to a gene: 8. Germline assignment: CDR1 LGHNA and CDR2 YNFKEQ. This CDR3 is built from 16 residues. CDR3 sequence: CASSQPEQGTNTEAFF. Written as DNA, the CDR3 is TGTGCCAGCAGCCAGCCAGAACAGGGGACGAACACTGAAGCTTTCTTT.

This chain links TRBV2 with TRBJ2-7, with 7 bases identical to TRBD1. Trimming removed 0 bases from V and 1 base from J; junction bases left unmatched: 6. Germline loops: CDR1 SNHLY, CDR2 FYNNEI. The CDR3 is 16 residues long. The CDR3 sequence: CASSEAVYRGSYEQYF. DNA for the CDR3: TGTGCCAGCAGTGAAGCGGTTTACAGGGGTTCCTACGAGCAGTACTTC.

The table lists this clonotype with many counts. J is TRBJ1-2 and V is TRBV3-1, with 9 nucleotides matching TRBD1. This CDR3 is 14 amino acids long. The germline V gene has CDR1 LGHDT and CDR2 YNNKEL (reference sequence). V was clipped by 6 bases and J by 8 bases; unmatched bases: 10. CDR3: CASSNLQGARGYTF. CDR3 DNA: TGTGCCAGCAGTAATCTACAGGGGGCGAGGGGCTACACCTTC.